A selection of T cell receptor beta chains follows, all from one sample in a study of blood T cells in healthy people across ages. One entry per CDR3 protein, called by TCRdb with MiXCR from the 5' RACE reads. The sample carries about 2 million distinct CDR3 sequences, less than 50% recorded once. What was sequenced was blood. These receptors came from a woman aged 40 to 55 in good health. Both conserved end residues are part of each CDR3. Fields, in order: V gene, clone size, J gene, D gene, CDR3 protein, CDR3 DNA. A D gene is named only where the DNA matches it firmly. Not every row has a clone size; where given, it reads once, few, many or a size class.

TRBV20-1	-	TRBJ2-7	TRBD1	CSAPRQGLDYEQYF	TGCAGTGCCCCCCGACAGGGCCTTGACTACGAGCAGTACTTC
TRBV20-1	-	TRBJ2-7	-	CSAPRPAGSLHEQYF	TGCAGTGCCCCGCGACCCGCAGGGAGCTTACACGAGCAGTACTTC
TRBV28	-	TRBJ1-2	-	CASSLAVPGYTF	TGTGCCAGCAGTTTGGCGGTCCCTGGCTACACCTTC
TRBV27	-	TRBJ2-5	TRBD1	CASSLWGTGVLEETQYF	TGTGCCAGCAGCCTTTGGGGGACAGGTGTATTAGAAGAGACCCAGTACTTC
TRBV6-1	-	TRBJ2-3	-	CASSPSLTSYLVDTQYF	TGTGCCAGCAGTCCCTCCCTAACTAGCTATTTGGTAGATACGCAGTATTTT
TRBV7-3	-	TRBJ2-1	TRBD2	CASSLTVGSGGYNEQFF	TGTGCCAGCAGCTTAACGGTTGGTAGCGGGGGGTACAATGAGCAGTTCTTC
TRBV20-1	-	TRBJ2-7	-	CSALVVNINYEQYF	TGCAGTGCCCTAGTGGTGAATATAAACTACGAGCAGTACTTC
TRBV15	few	TRBJ1-2	TRBD1	CATSTGQGYNYGYTF	TGTGCCACCAGCACGGGACAGGGCTATAACTATGGCTACACCTTC
TRBV7-6	few	TRBJ2-1	TRBD1	CASSPAGGLAEQFF	TGTGCCAGCAGCCCCGCAGGGGGTCTCGCTGAGCAGTTCTTC
TRBV30	once	TRBJ2-1	-	CAWSVLAGTYNEQFF	TGTGCCTGGAGTGTACTTGCGGGGACCTACAATGAGCAGTTCTTC
TRBV4-1	few	TRBJ1-2	TRBD1	CASSQVHAGTGGYYGYTF	TGCGCCAGCAGCCAGGTACACGCCGGGACAGGGGGCTACTATGGCTACACCTTC
TRBV7-2	-	TRBJ1-2	-	CASSLAPVYGYTF	TGTGCCAGCAGCTTAGCTCCAGTCTATGGCTACACCTTC
TRBV5-6	-	TRBJ2-7	TRBD1	CASSLGDSREQYF	TGTGCCAGCAGCTTGGGGGACAGCCGAGAGCAGTACTTC
TRBV7-2	-	TRBJ2-7	TRBD2	CASSFRLAGNYEQYF	TGTGCCAGCAGCTTCCGGCTAGCGGGTAACTACGAGCAGTACTTC
TRBV20-1	once	TRBJ1-5	-	CSARDRYKGRIGNQPQHF	TGCAGTGCTAGAGACAGGTATAAAGGAAGGATTGGCAATCAGCCCCAGCATTTT
TRBV5-6	-	TRBJ2-7	TRBD1	CASSDRGLIGQYF	TGTGCCAGCAGTGACAGGGGCCTAATAGGGCAGTACTTC
TRBV12-3/TRBV12-4	-	TRBJ1-5	-	CASSPSQGHQPQHF	TGTGCCAGCAGCCCCTCCCAGGGCCATCAGCCCCAGCATTTT
TRBV7-2	few	TRBJ2-1	TRBD2	CASSTRLAGEQFF	TGTGCCAGCAGCACTAGACTAGCGGGTGAGCAGTTCTTC